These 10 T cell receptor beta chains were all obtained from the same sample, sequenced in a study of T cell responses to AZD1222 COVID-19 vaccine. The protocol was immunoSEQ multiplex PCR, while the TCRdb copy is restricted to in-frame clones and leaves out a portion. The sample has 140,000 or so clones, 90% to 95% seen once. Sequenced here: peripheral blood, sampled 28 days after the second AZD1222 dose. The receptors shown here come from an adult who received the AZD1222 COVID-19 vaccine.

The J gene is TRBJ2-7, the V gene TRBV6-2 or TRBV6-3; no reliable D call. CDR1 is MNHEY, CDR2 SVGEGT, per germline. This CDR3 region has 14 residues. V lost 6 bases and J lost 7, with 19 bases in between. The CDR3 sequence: CASSLPYGVKEQYF. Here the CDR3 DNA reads TGTGCCAGCAGCCTCCCGTATGGGGTCAAAGAGCAGTACTTC.

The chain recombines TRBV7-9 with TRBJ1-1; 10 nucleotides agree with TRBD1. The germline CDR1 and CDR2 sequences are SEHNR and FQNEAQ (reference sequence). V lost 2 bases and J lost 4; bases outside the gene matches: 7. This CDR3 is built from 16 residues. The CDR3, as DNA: TGTGCCAGCAGCTTAACACCGGGACAGGGGATCACTGAAGCTTTCTTT. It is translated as CASSLTPGQGITEAFF. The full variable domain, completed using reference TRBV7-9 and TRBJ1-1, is DTGVSQNPRHKITKRGQNVTFRCDPISEHNRLYWYRQTLGQGPEFLTYFQNEAQLEKSRLLSDRFSAERPKGSFSTLEIQRTEQGDSAMYLCASSLTPGQGITEAFFGQGTRLTVV.

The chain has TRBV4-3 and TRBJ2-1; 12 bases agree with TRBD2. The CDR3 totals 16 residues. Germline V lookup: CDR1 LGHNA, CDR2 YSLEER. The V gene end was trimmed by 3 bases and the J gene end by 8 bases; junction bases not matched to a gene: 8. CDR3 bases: TGCGCCAGCAGCCAGGCCGGACTAGCGGGGTGGGATGAGCAGTTCTTC. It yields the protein CASSQAGLAGWDEQFF.

CDR3 amino acids: CASRPGQLYEQYF. CDR3 in DNA: TGTGCCAGCAGACCGGGACAGTTGTACGAGCAGTACTTC. The V call is TRBV21-1, the J call TRBJ2-7; TRBD1 is taken as the D call from the table, unchecked against the DNA. TRBV21-1 is designated a pseudogene. The CDR3 is 13 residues long.

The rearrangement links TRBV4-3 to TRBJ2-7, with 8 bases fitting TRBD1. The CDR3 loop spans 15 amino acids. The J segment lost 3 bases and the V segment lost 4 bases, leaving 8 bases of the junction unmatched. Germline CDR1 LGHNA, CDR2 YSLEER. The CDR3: CASSRTRTGRYEQYF. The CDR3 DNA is TGCGCCAGCAGCCGGACCAGGACAGGGCGCTACGAGCAGTACTTC.

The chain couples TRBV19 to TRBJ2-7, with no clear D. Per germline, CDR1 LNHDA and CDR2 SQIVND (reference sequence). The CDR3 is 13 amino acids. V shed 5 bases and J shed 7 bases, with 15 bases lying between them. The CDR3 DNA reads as TGTGCCAGTAGTTCCTCCTTTGAGATGGAGCAGTACTTC. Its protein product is CASSSSFEMEQYF.

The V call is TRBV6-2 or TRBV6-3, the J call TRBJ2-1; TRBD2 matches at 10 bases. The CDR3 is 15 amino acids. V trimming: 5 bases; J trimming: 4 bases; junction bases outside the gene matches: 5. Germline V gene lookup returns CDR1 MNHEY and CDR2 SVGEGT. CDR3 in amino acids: CASSNSGRAYNEQFF. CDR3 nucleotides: TGTGCCAGCAGTAACAGCGGGAGGGCTTACAATGAGCAGTTCTTC.

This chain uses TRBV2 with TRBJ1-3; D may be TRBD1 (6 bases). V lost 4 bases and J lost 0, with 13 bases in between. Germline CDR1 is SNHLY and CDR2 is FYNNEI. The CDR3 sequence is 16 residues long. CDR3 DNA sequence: TGTGCCAGCAGTGTGAACAGGGCCGGCTCTGGAAACACCATATATTTT. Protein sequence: CASSVNRAGSGNTIYF.

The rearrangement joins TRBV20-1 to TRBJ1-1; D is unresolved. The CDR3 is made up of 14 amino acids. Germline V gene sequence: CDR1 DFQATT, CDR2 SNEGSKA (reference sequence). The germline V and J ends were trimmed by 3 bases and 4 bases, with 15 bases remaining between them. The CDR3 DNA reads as TGCAGTGCTAGTGACTTTCGGAGCGGCACTGAAGCTTTCTTT. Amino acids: CSASDFRSGTEAFF.

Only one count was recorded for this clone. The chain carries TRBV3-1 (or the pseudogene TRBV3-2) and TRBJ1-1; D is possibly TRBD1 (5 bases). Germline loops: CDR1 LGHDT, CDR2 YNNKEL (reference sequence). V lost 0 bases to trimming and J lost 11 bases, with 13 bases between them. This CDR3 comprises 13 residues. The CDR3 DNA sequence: TGTGCCAGCAGCCAAGATAAGGAGGGGTCGGCTTTCTTT. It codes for CASSQDKEGSAFF.